The 23 T cell receptor beta chains given below trace back to one sample, sequenced in a study of human T cells and chemical hapten exposure. Time point indicated: patch test 2, 6 weeks after DPC sensitization. Treatment given: therapeutic diphenylcyclopropenone sensitization with weekly scalp DPC. TCRdb analysed the RACE reads with MiXCR anew, one entry per CDR3 protein. The table records more than 70,000 distinct CDR3 sequences, more than 9% of them present only once. This material consisted of whole blood, taken in connection with sensitization to the hapten diphenylcyclopropenone (DPC). These receptors came from a young man with alopecia areata. Some clones in this sample may be carry-over from other donors' samples.

A single count supports this clonotype. This sequence may be a read error, since a much larger clone differs from it by one base. The chain is built from TRBV6-2 or TRBV6-3 and TRBJ2-3, with 10 positions matching TRBD1. Germline-derived CDR1 and CDR2 are MNHEY and SVGEGT. This CDR3 has 17 amino acids. CDR3 DNA: TGTACCAGCAGTTACTATAGAGACAGGGGGCGCGCAGATACGCAGTATTTT. Its translation is CTSSYYRDRGRADTQYF.

This clonotype was seen only a few times. The rearrangement joins TRBV9 to TRBJ2-3; D possibly corresponds to TRBD1 (6 bases). CDR1 and CDR2 (germline): SGDLS, YYNGEE. With 4 bases removed from V and 6 bases from J, the gap between germline ends came to 9 bases. The CDR3 is 12 residues long. CDR3 nucleotide sequence: TGTGCCAGCAGCCCAGGGGTTGATACGCAGTATTTT. Its protein is CASSPGVDTQYF.

At least ten counts were recorded for this clonotype. The J gene is TRBJ2-5, the V gene TRBV6-2 or TRBV6-3; D is undetermined. Trimming stripped 2 bases from V and 2 bases from J, with 9 bases between. The CDR3 sequence is 14 residues long. The germline V gene encodes CDR1 MNHEY and CDR2 SVGEGT. In nucleotides, the CDR3 is TGTGCCAGCAGTTACGTCTCTCTACAAGAGACCCAGTACTTC. This gives the protein CASSYVSLQETQYF.

To note about this clonotype: As the CDR3 is not closed by the conserved phenylalanine or tryptophan, this likely results from a read error. This chain links TRBV5-1 with TRBJ2-7; tentatively, D is TRBD2 (5 bases). Trimming took 1 base from V and 2 from J, leaving 7 bases between them. The CDR3 is made up of 13 amino acids. The germline V gene has CDR1 SGHRS and CDR2 YFSETQ. The CDR3 reads CASSLTGTYEQYI. CDR3 DNA: TGCGCCAGCAGCTTGACGGGGACCTACGAGCAGTACATC.

This clonotype turned up a few times. The rearrangement uses TRBV12-3 or TRBV12-4 and TRBJ1-1; no definite D call. CDR3 length equals 14 residues. The V end lost 3 bases, the J end lost 1 base, and 9 bases lay between the germline ends. The CDR3 loop is CASSFPRQNTEAFF. As DNA, the CDR3 is TGTGCCAGCAGTTTCCCCAGGCAGAACACTGAAGCTTTCTTT.

The rearrangement links TRBV20-1 to TRBJ2-2; D is unclear. There are 15 residues in the CDR3. The germline V and J ends were trimmed by 0 bases and 0 bases, with 8 bases remaining between them. Germline lookup yields CDR1 DFQATT and CDR2 SNEGSKA (reference sequence). In DNA, the CDR3 is TGCAGTGCTAGAGACAGCGACGCGAACACCGGGGAGCTGTTTTTT. It encodes CSARDSDANTGELFF.

The chain combines TRBV6-2 or TRBV6-3 with TRBJ1-4; TRBD1 is a possible D gene (6 bases). Germline V gene lookup returns CDR1 MNHEY and CDR2 SVGEGT. Deletions cut 6 bases from V and 3 bases from J, with 11 bases between. This CDR3 comprises 14 residues. The CDR3 sequence: CASRPQGANEKLFF. The CDR3 region has the DNA TGTGCCAGCAGACCACAGGGCGCTAATGAAAAACTGTTTTTT.

The chain employs TRBV9 and TRBJ2-3; D is uncertain. The CDR3 is 14 amino acids. Germline V CDR1 and CDR2: SGDLS, YYNGEE. The V end was cut by 0 bases, the J end by 3 bases, with 8 bases between. The CDR3 spells CASSVGSLTDTQYF. The DNA for the CDR3 is TGTGCCAGCAGCGTAGGTAGTTTAACAGATACGCAGTATTTT.

This clonotype has only a few counts. J is TRBJ1-1 and V is TRBV6-2 or TRBV6-3; TRBD1 agrees at 10 bases. The J segment lost 2 bases and the V segment lost 5 bases, leaving 2 bases of the junction unmatched. Looked up from germline, CDR1 is MNHEY and CDR2 is SVGEGT. The CDR3 is made up of 14 amino acids. CDR3 sequence reads: CASSRDRGNTEAFF. The CDR3 nucleotides read TGTGCCAGCAGTCGGGACAGGGGAAACACTGAAGCTTTCTTT.

This clonotype was observed many times. The chain is built from TRBV6-2 or TRBV6-3 and TRBJ2-1; 7 bases are shared with TRBD1. J lost 4 bases, V lost 6 bases, and 6 bases had no gene match. CDR1 is MNHEY, CDR2 SVGEGT, per germline. The CDR3 has 14 amino acids. The CDR3 DNA follows: TGTGCCAGCAGCCGACAGGGCCAATACAATGAGCAGTTCTTC. It specifies CASSRQGQYNEQFF.

This rearrangement joins TRBV10-1 to TRBJ2-5, with D perhaps matching TRBD2 (5 bases). V was trimmed by 4 bases and J by 5 bases, leaving 14 bases between them. Germline V gene lookup returns CDR1 WNHNN and CDR2 SYGVQD (reference sequence). CDR3 size: 14 residues. The CDR3 loop is CASSGGAVAETQYF. For the CDR3, the DNA is TGCGCCAGCAGTGGGGGAGCGGTGGCGGAGACCCAGTACTTC.

This clonotype was counted at least ten times. The chain joins TRBV11-2 to TRBJ2-5, with 7 positions matching TRBD2. The length of the CDR3 is 18 residues. V lost 2 bases to trimming and J lost 1 base; unmatched junction nucleotides: 13. Germline assignment: CDR1 SGHAT and CDR2 FQNNGV. CDR3 nucleotide sequence: TGTGCCAGCAGCTTAAGAGGTACCGCGGGGGTTCGCCAAGAGACCCAGTACTTC. Its protein product is CASSLRGTAGVRQETQYF.

In its sample, this clonotype was seen many times. This chain uses TRBV7-9 with TRBJ2-4, with D possibly matching TRBD1 (5 bases). The ends were cut back, 1 base at V and 8 bases at J, with 9 bases in the middle. The CDR3 has 13 residues. Looked up from germline, CDR1 is SEHNR and CDR2 is FQNEAQ (reference sequence). In DNA, the CDR3 is TGTGCCAGCAGCTTAGGCAGGGAAGACATTCAGTACTTC. Protein product: CASSLGREDIQYF.

This chain uses TRBV15 with TRBJ1-6, with D perhaps matching TRBD1 (5 bases). The CDR3 length is 16 residues. The germline CDR1 and CDR2 sequences are LNHNV and YYDKDF (reference sequence). Deletions cut 5 bases from V and 2 bases from J, with 13 bases between. CDR3 coding DNA: TGTGCCACCAGCCGGGAGGGGTCGGCCTATAATTCACCCCTCCACTTT. Amino acid sequence: CATSREGSAYNSPLHF.

In its sample, this clonotype was seen a few times. The chain recombines TRBV18 with TRBJ2-2; D could derive from TRBD1 or TRBD2 (5 bases each). The V and J ends lost 1 base and 3 bases respectively, with 12 bases between them. Germline CDR1 reads KGHSH; CDR2 reads LQKENI. The CDR3 consists of 16 residues. As DNA, the CDR3 is TGTGCCAGCTCACCACGGCCTGGGGGAGACACCGGGGAGCTGTTTTTT. Translated: CASSPRPGGDTGELFF.

This clonotype was observed a handful of times. V and J are TRBV10-3 and TRBJ2-3, with 11 bases that match TRBD2. V trimming: 3 bases; J trimming: 2 bases; junction bases outside the gene matches: 16. Looked up from germline, CDR1 is ENHRY and CDR2 is SYGVKD. The CDR3 length is 20 residues. CDR3: CAISEYRTSGGGDNTDTQYF. The CDR3 DNA reads TGTGCCATCAGTGAATATCGCACTAGCGGGGGAGGTGATAACACAGATACGCAGTATTTT.

Here the CDR3 DNA reads TGCGCCAGCAGCGCTATCCGACAGGGTTCGGGTGGTAGCTCCTACGAGCAGTACGTC. This gives the protein CASSAIRQGSGGSSYEQYV. The gene calls are TRBV5-1 and TRBJ2-7; 7 nucleotides agree with TRBD1. Per germline, CDR1 SGHRS and CDR2 YFSETQ. The CDR3 spans 19 residues. Trimming at V came to 4 bases and at J to 0 bases, leaving 19 bases not matched to a gene.

In its sample, this clonotype was seen a few times. The J gene is TRBJ2-1, the V gene TRBV6-2 or TRBV6-3, with TRBD2 matching over 9 bases. Germline V gene sequence: CDR1 MNHEY, CDR2 SVGEGT. Trimming cost V 5 bases and J 4 bases; bases outside gene matches: 9. There are 16 residues in the CDR3. This CDR3 is CASSNAAGGRYNEQFF. The CDR3, as DNA: TGTGCCAGCAGTAACGCGGCGGGGGGGCGTTACAATGAGCAGTTCTTC.

This clonotype occurred a few times. This chain connects TRBV5-1 to TRBJ1-2, with no clear D. Trimming took off 0 bases at V and 2 bases at J, with 20 bases between the two ends. Germline V lookup: CDR1 SGHRS, CDR2 YFSETQ. CDR3 length: 18 residues. As DNA, the CDR3 is TGCGCCAGCAGCTTGGCACAAGACACCTCCACAGCGAACTATGGCTACACCTTC. It yields the protein CASSLAQDTSTANYGYTF.

This chain connects TRBV4-3 to TRBJ1-1, with D unclear. Germline assignment: CDR1 LGHNA and CDR2 YSLEER. The CDR3 length is 12 residues. V lost 5 bases to trimming and J lost 7 bases, with 11 bases between them. The CDR3 nucleotides read TGCGCCAGCAGCTATCGTGGTAATGAAGCTTTCTTT. It encodes CASSYRGNEAFF.

This clonotype was counted ten times or more. V and J are TRBV25-1 and TRBJ1-4, with D unresolved. CDR3 length: 12 amino acids. The germline CDR1 and CDR2 sequences are MGHDK and SYGVNS. Trimming pared 5 bases from V and 6 bases from J, leaving 7 bases between. The CDR3, as DNA: TGTGCCAGCAGTACTGACTATGAAAAACTGTTTTTT. It encodes CASSTDYEKLFF.

The chain has TRBV7-2 and TRBJ1-3; maybe TRBD1 (6 bases). CDR1 and CDR2 from the germline V gene are SGHTA and FQGNSA. The V and J ends lost 6 bases and 8 bases respectively, with 11 bases between them. This CDR3 comprises 12 residues. CDR3 coding DNA: TGTGCCAGCAGTTTACAGGGATACACCATATATTTT. Amino acids: CASSLQGYTIYF.

This clonotype was seen at least ten times. The chain employs TRBV7-9 and TRBJ2-5; D gene ambiguous. This CDR3 is built from 11 residues. V was clipped by 5 bases and J by 7 bases, with 8 bases between them. CDR1 SEHNR and CDR2 FQNEAQ come from the germline V gene (reference sequence). CDR3 coding DNA: TGTGCCAGCAGCGTTTCAGGGACCCAGTACTTC. It encodes CASSVSGTQYF. Supplemented by reference TRBV7-9 and TRBJ2-5, the full variable domain reads DTGVSQNPRHKITKRGQNVTFRCDPISEHNRLYWYRQTLGQGPEFLTYFQNEAQLEKSRLLSDRFSAERPKGSFSTLEIQRTEQGDSAMYLCASSVSGTQYFGPGTRLLVL.